A selection of T cell receptor beta chains follows, all from one sample in a study of a mutant IDH1 vaccine in newly diagnosed glioma. Libraries were prepared by immunoSEQ multiplex PCR; TCRdb keeps only in-frame clonotypes and omits some of them. The sample yields about 59,000 clones, around 90% seen once. The sample was PBMCs, taken from a glioma patient treated with radiotherapy, temozolomide or both. The receptors were gathered from a man in his forties or fifties with glioma. The CDR3 runs from the conserved cysteine through the conserved F or W. The order of the fields is V gene, CDR3 length, J gene, clone size, D gene, CDR3 DNA, CDR3 protein. The D gene is left open where the match is weak. Clone size is stated in some rows and not others, as once, few, many or a class when expanded.

v_call: TRBV11-2
cdr3_length: 12
j_call: TRBJ2-5
clone_size: .
d_call: .
cdr3_nt: TGTGCCAGCAGCTTAGAGTTGGTGGCCCAGTACTTC
cdr3_aa: CASSLELVAQYF

v_call: TRBV4-1
cdr3_length: 16
j_call: TRBJ1-1
clone_size: .
d_call: TRBD1
cdr3_nt: TGCGCCAGCAGCCAAAGACAGGGGGCCAGTAACACTGAAGCTTTCTTT
cdr3_aa: CASSQRQGASNTEAFF

v_call: TRBV14
cdr3_length: 15
j_call: TRBJ1-2
clone_size: .
d_call: .
cdr3_nt: TGTGCCAGCAGCCCCCGCGGCAGGGCAGTAGGTGGCTACACCTTC
cdr3_aa: CASSPRGRAVGGYTF

v_call: TRBV27
cdr3_length: 16
j_call: TRBJ1-6
clone_size: .
d_call: TRBD1
cdr3_nt: TGTGCCAGCTTGGGCTCTGGGACAGACTATAATTCGCCCCTCCACTTT
cdr3_aa: CASLGSGTDYNSPLHF

v_call: TRBV28
cdr3_length: 12
j_call: TRBJ2-1
clone_size: .
d_call: .
cdr3_nt: TGTGCCAGCAGTTACACGAGCAATGAGCAGTTCTTC
cdr3_aa: CASSYTSNEQFF

v_call: TRBV6-6
cdr3_length: 14
j_call: TRBJ1-1
clone_size: .
d_call: TRBD1
cdr3_nt: TGTGCCAGCAGTTACCAGGGGGCGCCGACTGAAGCTTTCTTT
cdr3_aa: CASSYQGAPTEAFF

v_call: TRBV19
cdr3_length: 14
j_call: TRBJ2-5
clone_size: .
d_call: TRBD2
cdr3_nt: TGTGCCAGTAGTTTCGCTGGGAGGGAAGAGACCCAGTACTTC
cdr3_aa: CASSFAGREETQYF

v_call: TRBV5-1
cdr3_length: 15
j_call: TRBJ2-7
clone_size: .
d_call: TRBD1
cdr3_nt: TGCGCCAGCTCGGCCGGGCAGGGGGCGTACCACGAGCAGTACTTC
cdr3_aa: CASSAGQGAYHEQYF

v_call: TRBV7-9
cdr3_length: 17
j_call: TRBJ1-3
clone_size: .
d_call: TRBD1
cdr3_nt: TGTGCCAGCAGCTCCGTTACACAGGGGCTCTCTGGAAACACCATATATTTT
cdr3_aa: CASSSVTQGLSGNTIYF

v_call: TRBV7-2
cdr3_length: 13
j_call: TRBJ2-3
clone_size: .
d_call: .
cdr3_nt: TGTGCCAGCAGCCCTAGCGCCTCAGATACGCAGTATTTT
cdr3_aa: CASSPSASDTQYF

v_call: TRBV6-5
cdr3_length: 13
j_call: TRBJ2-7
clone_size: .
d_call: .
cdr3_nt: TGTGCCAGCAGTCACCGGACTATCTCCGAGCAGTACTTC
cdr3_aa: CASSHRTISEQYF

v_call: TRBV5-5
cdr3_length: 14
j_call: TRBJ2-7
clone_size: .
d_call: TRBD1
cdr3_nt: TGTGCCAGCAGCTGGACAGGCCCCTCCTACGAGCAGTACTTC
cdr3_aa: CASSWTGPSYEQYF

v_call: TRBV9
cdr3_length: 15
j_call: TRBJ1-4
clone_size: .
d_call: TRBD1
cdr3_nt: TGTGCCAGCAGCAAACGAACAGGGGGCGGTGAAAAACTGTTTTTT
cdr3_aa: CASSKRTGGGEKLFF

v_call: TRBV9
cdr3_length: 13
j_call: TRBJ1-2
clone_size: .
d_call: TRBD1
cdr3_nt: TGTGCCAGCAGCACACAGGGGGCCTATGGCTACACCTTC
cdr3_aa: CASSTQGAYGYTF

v_call: TRBV28
cdr3_length: 14
j_call: TRBJ1-1
clone_size: once
d_call: .
cdr3_nt: TGTGCCAGCGGAAATAGGGTGGGGTACACTGAAGCTTTCTTT
cdr3_aa: CASGNRVGYTEAFF

v_call: TRBV4-2
cdr3_length: 17
j_call: TRBJ2-3
clone_size: .
d_call: TRBD2
cdr3_nt: TGTGCCAGCAGCCTACTCCCCGGGACTAGCGGGGGGGATACGCAGTATTTT
cdr3_aa: CASSLLPGTSGGDTQYF

v_call: TRBV6-5
cdr3_length: 12
j_call: TRBJ1-2
clone_size: .
d_call: .
cdr3_nt: TGTGCCAGCACCCTGGAAGGGGCCGGCTACACCTTC
cdr3_aa: CASTLEGAGYTF

v_call: TRBV5-1
cdr3_length: 14
j_call: TRBJ2-2
clone_size: .
d_call: TRBD1
cdr3_nt: TGCGCCAGCACTGACAGGGCCAACACCGGGGAGCTGTTTTTT
cdr3_aa: CASTDRANTGELFF

v_call: TRBV5-1
cdr3_length: 12
j_call: TRBJ1-2
clone_size: once
d_call: TRBD1
cdr3_nt: TGCGCCAGCCTGGACAGGGACTATGGCTACACCTTC
cdr3_aa: CASLDRDYGYTF

v_call: TRBV6-1
cdr3_length: 13
j_call: TRBJ2-4
clone_size: once
d_call: .
cdr3_nt: TGTGCCAGCAGTGAAGGGACACACCTGCTTCAGTACTTC
cdr3_aa: CASSEGTHLLQYF

v_call: TRBV6-1
cdr3_length: 15
j_call: TRBJ2-5
clone_size: .
d_call: TRBD2
cdr3_nt: TGTGCCAGCAGTGAGACTAGCGGGGGGGCAGAGACCCAGTACTTC
cdr3_aa: CASSETSGGAETQYF

v_call: TRBV6-5
cdr3_length: 13
j_call: TRBJ1-1
clone_size: .
d_call: .
cdr3_nt: TGTGCCAGCAGCACGGGACAGAACACTGAAGCTTTCTTT
cdr3_aa: CASSTGQNTEAFF